Below are 11 T cell receptor beta chains sequenced from a single sample in a study of cytomegalovirus exposure and HLA in healthy donors. It was with 60 Vbeta and 13 Jbeta primers that the PCR ran. The repertoire was sequenced with immunoSEQ multiplex PCR; TCRdb's copy has only in-frame clones and lacks some. Of about 190,000 clones in the sample, about four fifths are singletons; the top ten hold about 2.6%. The sample comprised PBMCs. The receptors stem from a woman between 50 and 59 years old in good health and CMV-seropositive.

For the CDR3, the DNA is TGCAGTGCTCGCAGGGGGGAAAAACTGTTTTTT. Translation gives CSARRGEKLFF. The chain has TRBV20-1 and TRBJ1-4; 7 bases align to TRBD1. V lost 5 bases, J lost 8 bases, and 2 bases stayed unmatched. In germline, CDR1 is DFQATT, CDR2 SNEGSKA (reference sequence). CDR3 length equals 11 residues.

This chain uses TRBV13 with TRBJ2-1; TRBD2 agrees at 8 bases. Germline assignment: CDR1 PRHDT and CDR2 FYEKMQ (reference sequence). Losses at the gene ends were 1 base for V and 9 bases for J; bases not matched to a gene: 5. The CDR3 extends over 14 amino acids. CDR3 protein: CASSLEASGPEQFF. In nucleotides, the CDR3 is TGTGCCAGCAGCTTAGAAGCTAGCGGGCCTGAGCAGTTCTTC.

This clone was observed a few times. The chain couples TRBV5-6 to TRBJ1-5; D gene unclear. The CDR3 covers 15 residues. The V end was cut by 0 bases, the J end by 5 bases, with 12 bases between. Germline CDR1 is SGHDT and CDR2 is YYEEEE. The DNA for the CDR3 is TGTGCCAGCAGCTTGGTAGGAGGGTTCGATCAGCCCCAGCATTTT. It codes for CASSLVGGFDQPQHF.

The sample holds one count of this clone. V usage is TRBV5-1 and J usage is TRBJ2-2, with D perhaps matching TRBD2 (6 bases). CDR1 and CDR2 (germline): SGHRS, YFSETQ. With 2 bases removed from V and 0 bases from J, the gap between germline ends came to 8 bases. The CDR3 covers 15 residues. The DNA of the CDR3 is TGCGCCAGCAGCTTAGGAGGGACGAACACCGGGGAGCTGTTTTTT. This codes for CASSLGGTNTGELFF.

The chain is built from TRBV4-2 and TRBJ2-7, with 10 bases aligning to TRBD2. The CDR3 has 17 amino acids. V gave up 0 bases and J gave up 0 bases; unmatched junction bases: 5. The germline CDR1 and CDR2 sequences are LGHNA and YNFKEQ. CDR3 region: CASSQEWASGGSYEQYF. In DNA form, the CDR3 reads TGTGCCAGCAGCCAAGAATGGGCTAGCGGGGGCTCCTACGAGCAGTACTTC.

The V gene is TRBV29-1, the J gene TRBJ1-2; D is unresolved. The V gene's germline CDR1 is SQVTM and CDR2 ANQGSEA. CDR3 length: 15 amino acids. Trimming pared 3 bases from V and 4 bases from J, leaving 18 bases between. Written as DNA, the CDR3 is TGCAGCGTTGATAGCCCCGACCGAAACCTCTATGGCTACACCTTC. Translated: CSVDSPDRNLYGYTF.

This clone was found a few times. The rearrangement uses TRBV5-8 and TRBJ1-6; D gene unclear. The V gene lost 4 bases and the J gene lost 6 bases, with 8 bases spanning the gap. CDR3 length: 13 amino acids. Germline CDR1 and CDR2: SGHTS and YDEGEE. CDR3: CASSPYSNSPLHF. CDR3 bases: TGTGCCAGCAGCCCCTATTCTAATTCACCCCTCCACTTT.

The chain couples TRBV10-3 to TRBJ2-1; TRBD1 aligns across 9 bases. The V segment lost 11 bases and the J segment 4 bases; nucleotides outside the gene matches: 12. Germline CDR1 ENHRY, CDR2 SYGVKD. The CDR3 totals 15 residues. The CDR3 DNA reads TGTGCCGTCCGTCGAGGAGGGACAGGGTACAATGAGCAGTTCTTC. Translation: CAVRRGGTGYNEQFF.

This chain links TRBV6-1 with TRBJ2-1; TRBD1 matches at 7 bases. CDR1 is MNHNS, CDR2 SASEGT, per germline. Trimming cost V 1 base and J 0 bases; bases outside gene matches: 3. The CDR3 consists of 16 residues. This chain's CDR3 is CASSEGKGASYNEQFF. The CDR3 region has the DNA TGTGCCAGCAGTGAAGGGAAGGGGGCCTCCTACAATGAGCAGTTCTTC.

The chain employs TRBV4-1 and TRBJ2-3, with D perhaps TRBD1 (7 bases). Germline values: CDR1 MGHRA, CDR2 YSYEKL. V shed 0 bases and J shed 6 bases, with 13 bases lying between them. This CDR3 contains 15 residues. The CDR3 DNA reads TGCGCCAGCAGCCAAGATGCAGGGGGGACCGATACGCAGTATTTT. Its protein product is CASSQDAGGTDTQYF.

This chain uses TRBV11-1 with TRBJ1-2; D is unclear. The CDR3 spans 14 residues. Germline CDR1 is SGHAT and CDR2 is FQDESV (reference sequence). The V and J ends lost 4 bases and 0 bases respectively, with 9 bases between them. In nucleotides, the CDR3 is TGTGCCAGCAGCTCCTGGGGAGCTAACTATGGCTACACCTTC. This codes for CASSSWGANYGYTF. The full variable domain, rest sourced from reference TRBV11-1 and TRBJ1-2, is EAEVAQSPRYKITEKSQAVAFWCDPISGHATLYWYRQILGQGPELLVQFQDESVVDDSQLPKDRFSAERLKGVDSTLKIQPAELGDSAMYLCASSSWGANYGYTFGSGTRLTVV.